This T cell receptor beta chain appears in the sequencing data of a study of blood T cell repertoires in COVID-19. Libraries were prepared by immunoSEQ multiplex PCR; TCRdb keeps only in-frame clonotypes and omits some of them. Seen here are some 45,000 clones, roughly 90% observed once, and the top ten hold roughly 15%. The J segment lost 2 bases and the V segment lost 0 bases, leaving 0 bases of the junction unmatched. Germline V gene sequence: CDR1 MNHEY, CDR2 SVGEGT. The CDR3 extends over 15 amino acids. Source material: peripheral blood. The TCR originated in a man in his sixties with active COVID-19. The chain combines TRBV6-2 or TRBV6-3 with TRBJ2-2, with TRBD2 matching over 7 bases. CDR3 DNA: TGTGCCAGCAGTTACTCGGGACTAAACACCGGGGAGCTGTTTTTT. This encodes CASSYSGLNTGELFF.